The 29 T cell receptor beta chains below come from one sample, sequenced in a study of T cell responses to AZD1222 COVID-19 vaccine. Profiling relied on immunoSEQ multiplex PCR, and the TCRdb table lists in-frame clones only, not all of them. The repertoire holds 110,000 or so clones, with 88% as singletons. The sample here was peripheral blood, taken on day 0 of AZD1222 vaccination. The source is an adult in good health.

The J gene is TRBJ1-2, the V gene TRBV6-1; D not certain. V was pared by 2 bases and J by 7 bases, with 11 bases between. CDR1 MNHNS and CDR2 SASEGT come from the germline V gene. CDR3 length: 13 residues. The CDR3 region is CASSEQAGVGYTF. CDR3 coding DNA: TGTGCCAGCAGTGAACAGGCTGGGGTTGGCTACACCTTC.

The chain is built from TRBV19 and TRBJ2-3; D unclear. V lost 5 bases and J lost 1, with 7 bases in between. This CDR3 has 13 residues. The V gene's germline CDR1 is LNHDA and CDR2 SQIVND (reference sequence). In DNA form, the CDR3 reads TGTGCCAGTAGTCGGACCCGCACAGATACGCAGTATTTT. As protein: CASSRTRTDTQYF.

V gene TRBV7-8 combines with J gene TRBJ2-3; 13 bases are a match to TRBD2. Trimming removed 4 bases from V and 5 bases from J; junction bases left unmatched: 12. The CDR3 extends over 18 amino acids. Germline CDR1 reads SGHVS; CDR2 reads FQNEAQ. Here the CDR3 DNA reads TGTGCCAGCAGCTCGAGGGCACTAGCGGGAGGGCTTGGAGATACGCAGTATTTT. This translates into CASSSRALAGGLGDTQYF.

This clone was seen only a few times. V and J are TRBV5-1 and TRBJ2-5; either TRBD1 or TRBD2 may fit D (6 bases each). Germline CDR1 is SGHRS and CDR2 is YFSETQ. The CDR3 is made up of 16 amino acids. Trimming stripped 5 bases from V and 1 base from J, with 18 bases between. CDR3 protein: CASSPAGMGAQETQYF. DNA for the CDR3: TGCGCCAGCAGTCCGGCGGGGATGGGGGCCCAAGAGACCCAGTACTTC.

The rearrangement uses TRBV4-2 and TRBJ2-6; 7 nucleotides agree with TRBD1. The CDR3 length is 19 residues. Trimming took 1 base from V and 0 from J; bases not matched to a gene: 9. From germline, CDR1 is LGHNA and CDR2 YNFKEQ. The CDR3 sequence: CASSQVLPGQNSGANVLTF. CDR3 DNA sequence: TGTGCCAGCAGCCAAGTACTGCCGGGACAGAACTCTGGGGCCAACGTCCTGACTTTC.

Note on this clone: Sequence at one end of the junction differs from germline and may be a read error. The J gene is TRBJ2-3, the V gene TRBV25-1, with D perhaps TRBD1 (6 bases). The CDR3 totals 15 residues. Per the germline V gene, CDR1 is MGHDK and CDR2 is SYGVNS. The DNA of the CDR3 is TGTGCCAGCAGTGCCCAGGGGTGGAGCACCGATACGCAGTATTTT. This codes for CASSAQGWSTDTQYF.

The genes are TRBV28 and TRBJ2-7; 12 nucleotides align to TRBD2. The CDR3 loop spans 15 amino acids. V was clipped by 2 bases and J by 3 bases; unmatched bases: 2. Per germline, CDR1 MDHEN and CDR2 SYDVKM. The DNA for the CDR3 is TGTGCCAGCAGTTTAGGACTAGCGGGGAGCTACGAGCAGTACTTC. Protein sequence: CASSLGLAGSYEQYF.

There are a few counts of this clone. The CDR3 loop is CASSVETGVIADTQYF. CDR3 coding DNA: TGTGCCAGCAGCGTAGAGACAGGGGTTATCGCAGATACGCAGTATTTT. The V and J genes are TRBV9 and TRBJ2-3, with 8 bases identical to TRBD1. J lost 4 bases, V lost 0 bases, and 7 bases had no gene match. This CDR3 has 16 residues. Looked up from germline, CDR1 is SGDLS and CDR2 is YYNGEE.

The table lists this clone with a few counts. The chain has TRBV6-1 and TRBJ1-3; no definite D call. The CDR3 sequence is 11 residues long. CDR1 is MNHNS, CDR2 SASEGT, per germline. V was trimmed by 1 base and J by 8 bases, leaving 3 bases between them. CDR3 nucleotides: TGTGCCAGCAGTGAAGGGCACACCATATATTTT. Its protein is CASSEGHTIYF.

The CDR3 DNA reads as TGTGCCAGCAGTTCTAGGACAGGGTGGTATGGCTACACCTTC. Amino acid sequence: CASSSRTGWYGYTF. This sequence joins TRBV6-6 and TRBJ1-2; TRBD1 agrees at 8 bases. V lost 4 bases to trimming and J lost 5 bases; unmatched junction nucleotides: 6. Germline V CDR1 and CDR2: MNHNY, SVGAGI (reference sequence). This CDR3 has 14 residues.

The DNA for the CDR3 is TGTGCCACCAGCAGAGATCAGAGCACTGAAGCTTTCTTT. It encodes CATSRDQSTEAFF. The chain recombines TRBV15 with TRBJ1-1; D unresolved. CDR3 length: 13 residues. Per the germline V gene, CDR1 is LNHNV and CDR2 is YYDKDF (reference sequence). Trimming cost V 0 bases and J 4 bases, with 6 bases left between them.

This chain uses TRBV7-2 with TRBJ2-7, with 10 bases aligning to TRBD2. The CDR3 has 16 amino acids. Trimming took 1 base from V and 5 from J; bases not matched to a gene: 8. The V gene's germline CDR1 is SGHTA and CDR2 FQGNSA. CDR3 sequence: CASSLERLAGVNEQYF. The CDR3 bases are TGTGCCAGCAGCTTAGAACGGCTAGCGGGAGTAAACGAGCAGTACTTC.

The chain combines TRBV2 with TRBJ1-1; D not resolved. This CDR3 has 11 amino acids. Trimming shortened V by 6 bases and J by 1 base, and 3 bases separated the two germline ends. The germline V gene has CDR1 SNHLY and CDR2 FYNNEI. Here the CDR3 DNA reads TGTGCCAGCAGCTCGAACACTGAAGCTTTCTTT. Translated, it gives CASSSNTEAFF.

The CDR3 region is CASSLQGGGTTYNEQFF. CDR3 bases: TGTGCCAGCAGTTTACAGGGAGGGGGGACTACATACAATGAGCAGTTCTTC. This chain joins TRBV27 and TRBJ2-1, with D possibly matching TRBD2 (7 bases). V gave up 2 bases and J gave up 4 bases, with 18 bases separating them. Germline CDR1 is MNHEY and CDR2 is SMNVEV (reference sequence). The CDR3 is 17 amino acids.

The J gene is TRBJ2-7, the V gene TRBV10-1; D might be TRBD1 (6 bases). Germline V lookup: CDR1 WNHNN, CDR2 SYGVQD (reference sequence). Deletions cut 3 bases from V and 6 bases from J, with 12 bases between. CDR3 length equals 13 residues. CDR3 in amino acids: CASSDSPRGEQYF. Written as DNA, the CDR3 is TGCGCCAGCAGTGATAGCCCCAGGGGCGAGCAGTACTTC.

This chain connects TRBV6-2 or TRBV6-3 to TRBJ1-2; no clear D gene. CDR3 length: 11 amino acids. Germline V gives CDR1 MNHEY, CDR2 SVGEGT. The V gene lost 5 bases and the J gene lost 2 bases, with 3 bases spanning the gap. The CDR3 spells CASSRNYGYTF. The CDR3 region has the DNA TGTGCCAGCAGTCGGAACTATGGCTACACCTTC.

The V and J genes are TRBV7-2 and TRBJ2-3; the D gene is possibly TRBD2 (5 bases). Germline V gives CDR1 SGHTA, CDR2 FQGNSA. Trimming shortened V by 7 bases and J by 6 bases, and 17 bases separated the two germline ends. This CDR3 contains 14 residues. The CDR3 reads CASISQAVADTQYF. For the CDR3, the DNA is TGTGCCAGCATCTCTCAAGCGGTGGCCGATACGCAGTATTTT.

This chain joins TRBV12-2 and TRBJ1-4. TRBV12-2 is described as a pseudogene. CDR3 length: 16 residues. CDR3 sequence (DNA): TGTGCAAGTCGCTTAACTCGGCGATCCGTTGGTGGGAAACTGTTTTTT. Protein: CASRLTRRSVGGKLFF.

This clone showed up just a few times. The chain carries TRBV30 and TRBJ1-5, with 7 positions matching TRBD1. J gave up 0 bases and V 2 bases, and 4 bases lay outside the gene matches. The CDR3 is 15 amino acids. Germline V CDR1 and CDR2: GTSNPN, SVGIG (reference sequence). This CDR3 reads CAWSPTGNSNQPQHF. CDR3 sequence (DNA): TGTGCCTGGAGTCCGACAGGGAATAGCAATCAGCCCCAGCATTTT. Filled out from reference TRBV30 and TRBJ1-5, the complete variable domain reads SQTIHQWPATLVQPVGSPLSLECTVEGTSNPNLYWYRQAAGRGLQLLFYSVGIGQISSEVPQNLSASRPQDRQFILSSKKLLLSDSGFYLCAWSPTGNSNQPQHFGDGTRLSIL.

The V and J genes are TRBV18 and TRBJ2-6, with 7 bases that match TRBD1. The V gene's germline CDR1 is KGHSH and CDR2 LQKENI. The J segment lost 2 bases and the V segment lost 6 bases, leaving 10 bases of the junction unmatched. The CDR3 totals 17 residues. The CDR3 DNA is TGTGCCAGCTCCCTCCGATCCGACAGGGCTGGGGCCAACGTCCTGACTTTC. It translates to CASSLRSDRAGANVLTF.

The chain joins TRBV7-2 to TRBJ1-2, with 9 bases that match TRBD1. The CDR3 totals 13 residues. With 7 bases clipped from V and 5 bases from J, the junction kept 5 bases outside the gene matches. Germline V lookup: CDR1 SGHTA, CDR2 FQGNSA. CDR3 sequence (DNA): TGTGCCAGCACCACCGGGACAGGGTATGGCTACACCTTC. Its translation: CASTTGTGYGYTF.

V usage is TRBV5-4 and J usage is TRBJ2-7; either TRBD1 or TRBD2 may supply D (7 bases each). The CDR3 totals 13 residues. The V gene lost 1 base and the J gene lost 5 bases, with 10 bases spanning the gap. The V gene's germline CDR1 is SGHNT and CDR2 YYREEE (reference sequence). CDR3 region: CASSLPGGDEQYF. The CDR3 coding sequence is TGTGCCAGCAGCTTGCCAGGGGGGGACGAGCAGTACTTC. Based on the CDR3 plus reference TRBV5-4 and TRBJ2-7, the full variable domain is ETGVTQSPTHLIKTRGQQVTLRCSSQSGHNTVSWYQQALGQGPQFIFQYYREEENGRGNFPPRFSGLQFPNYSSELNVNALELDDSALYLCASSLPGGDEQYFGPGTRLTVT.

The chain has TRBV2 and TRBJ2-7; a possible D gene is TRBD1 (5 bases). Per the germline V gene, CDR1 is SNHLY and CDR2 is FYNNEI. V dropped 7 bases and J dropped 6 bases, with 25 bases sitting between them. The CDR3 spans 16 residues. In nucleotides, the CDR3 is TGTGCCAGCACCCGCGATTGGGGCTATCTGGGATTCGAGCAGTACTTC. Its translation: CASTRDWGYLGFEQYF.

V gene TRBV28 combines with J gene TRBJ1-5; D possibly corresponds to TRBD1 (6 bases). The V end was cut by 5 bases, the J end by 6 bases, with 20 bases between. CDR3 length: 16 residues. Germline CDR1 is MDHEN and CDR2 is SYDVKM. CDR3 sequence (DNA): TGTGCCAGCAGTCCTCCCGGGGGGGCATTTCGTCAGCCCCAGCATTTT. Residues: CASSPPGGAFRQPQHF.

This sequence joins TRBV3-1 (or the pseudogene TRBV3-2) and TRBJ1-3, with a weak D call TRBD1 (5 bases). The V gene's germline CDR1 is LGHDT and CDR2 YNNKEL (reference sequence). The ends were cut back, 2 bases at V and 2 bases at J, with 13 bases in the middle. The CDR3 covers 16 residues. The CDR3 region is CASSQYGTGTGNTIYF. CDR3 DNA sequence: TGTGCCAGCAGCCAATATGGTACAGGCACTGGAAACACCATATATTTT.

The CDR3 DNA follows: TGTGCCAGCAGCTTAGAAATGGCGGGCATCTCCTACAATGAGCAGTTCTTC. The encoded protein is CASSLEMAGISYNEQFF. The rearrangement links TRBV7-9 to TRBJ2-1; maybe TRBD2 (5 bases). V shed 1 base and J shed 0 bases, with 13 bases lying between them. This CDR3 comprises 17 residues. CDR1 and CDR2 from the germline V gene are SEHNR and FQNEAQ (reference sequence).

The chain employs TRBV2 and TRBJ2-7; no reliable D call. The germline gives CDR1 SNHLY, CDR2 FYNNEI. Trimming stripped 3 bases from V and 7 bases from J, with 13 bases between. This CDR3 has 13 residues. The CDR3 protein is CASSDIGFGEQYF. The CDR3 bases are TGTGCCAGCAGTGATATTGGTTTTGGGGAGCAGTACTTC.

The chain's CDR3 is CASSGPGGHVREQFF. CDR3 bases: TGTGCCAGCAGTGGCCCGGGGGGTCACGTGCGTGAGCAGTTCTTC. This chain links TRBV27 with TRBJ2-1; 7 bases line up with TRBD2. CDR1 is MNHEY and CDR2 is SMNVEV in the germline V gene (reference sequence). CDR3 length: 15 amino acids. Unmatched junction bases numbered 13, after V lost 5 bases and J lost 9 bases.

This rearrangement joins TRBV28 to TRBJ1-2; D perhaps matches TRBD1 (5 bases). The CDR3 is made up of 13 amino acids. Deletions cut 4 bases from V and 6 bases from J, with 12 bases between. In germline, CDR1 is MDHEN, CDR2 SYDVKM. The CDR3 bases are TGTGCCAGCAGTTGGGTGGGGGAAAATGGCTACACCTTC. This codes for CASSWVGENGYTF.